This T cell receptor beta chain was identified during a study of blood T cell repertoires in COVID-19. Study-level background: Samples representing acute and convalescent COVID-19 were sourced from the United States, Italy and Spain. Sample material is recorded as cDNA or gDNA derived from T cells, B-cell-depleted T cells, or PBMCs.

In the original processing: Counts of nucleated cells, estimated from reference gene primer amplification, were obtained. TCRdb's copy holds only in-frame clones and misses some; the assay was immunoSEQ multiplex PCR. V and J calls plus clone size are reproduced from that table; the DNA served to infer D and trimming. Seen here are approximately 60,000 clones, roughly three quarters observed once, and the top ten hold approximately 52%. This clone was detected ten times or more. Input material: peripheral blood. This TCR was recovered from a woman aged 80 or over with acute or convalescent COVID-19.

The CDR3: CASSQVLETQYF. In DNA, the CDR3 is TGTGCCAGCAGCCAAGTCCTTGAGACCCAGTACTTC. The chain recombines TRBV3-1 (or the pseudogene TRBV3-2) with TRBJ2-5, with D hard to call. The V and J ends lost 1 base and 5 bases respectively, with 5 bases between them. Germline V CDR1 and CDR2: LGHDT, YNNKEL (reference sequence). CDR3 length: 12 amino acids.